Listed here are 13 T cell receptor beta chains from one sample, sequenced in a study of spatial heterogeneity in lung cancer. As for time point: sample taken at primary tumor resection. Whole RNA obtained from tumor, nontumor lung or frozen PBMC underwent sequencing without sorting. TCRdb re-called the 5' RACE reads with MiXCR, one entry per CDR3 protein. The sample contains tens of thousands of distinct CDR3 sequences, approximately 5.2% of which appear only once. The material sequenced was PBMCs, taken at surgery. These receptors originate from a female donor with early-stage non-small cell lung cancer.

This clonotype was observed a few times. This sequence joins TRBV7-2 and TRBJ2-1; 11 nucleotides agree with TRBD2. This CDR3 has 14 amino acids. The junction had 5 bases not matched to a gene; V was cut back by 6 bases and J by 7 bases. Germline lookup yields CDR1 SGHTA and CDR2 FQGNSA. CDR3 sequence reads: CASRHSGGANEQFF. The CDR3 bases are TGTGCCAGCAGACATAGCGGGGGGGCTAATGAGCAGTTCTTC.

This clonotype has more than one count but fewer than ten. The rearrangement links TRBV12-5 to TRBJ1-4, with 8 bases aligning to TRBD1. The CDR3 length is 12 residues. Losses at the gene ends were 6 bases for V and 12 bases for J; bases not matched to a gene: 6. Germline assignment: CDR1 LGHNT and CDR2 FRNRAP. In nucleotides, the CDR3 is TGTGCTAGTGGGGGGGACAGGATGGAACTGTTTTTT. Translation: CASGGDRMELFF.

This clonotype turned up a few times. The genes are TRBV7-3 and TRBJ2-2, with D perhaps TRBD2 (6 bases). CDR3 length: 15 amino acids. CDR1 and CDR2 from the germline V gene are SGHTA and FQGTGA. The V end lost 5 bases, the J end lost 4 bases, and 14 bases lay between the germline ends. In DNA, the CDR3 is TGTGCCAGCAGCCGCGGGGATTTGAGCACCGGGGAGCTGTTTTTT. The encoded protein is CASSRGDLSTGELFF.

This clonotype showed up many times. The gene calls are TRBV4-1 and TRBJ1-4; 9 nucleotides align to TRBD1. CDR1 and CDR2 from the germline V gene are MGHRA and YSYEKL. The CDR3 extends over 15 amino acids. The V gene end was trimmed by 3 bases and the J gene end by 7 bases; junction bases not matched to a gene: 6. The CDR3 region has the DNA TGCGCCAGCAGCCACCTGGGACAGGGAGGTGAAAAACTGTTTTTT. Protein product: CASSHLGQGGEKLFF.

Many counts were recorded for this clonotype. The rearrangement joins TRBV6-2 or TRBV6-3 to TRBJ2-5; D is unresolved. The germline V gene has CDR1 MNHEY and CDR2 SVGEGT. CDR3 length: 13 amino acids. The ends were cut back, 6 bases at V and 7 bases at J, with 15 bases in the middle. CDR3 DNA: TGTGCCAGCAGCCCCGACGAAAAGGGGACCCAGTACTTC. Translation gives CASSPDEKGTQYF.

This clonotype was recorded at least ten times. V is TRBV7-2 and J is TRBJ1-5; no reliable D call. The CDR3 totals 12 residues. Trimming cost V 2 bases and J 4 bases, with 3 bases left between them. Per germline, CDR1 SGHTA and CDR2 FQGNSA. The CDR3 DNA follows: TGTGCCAGCAGCTTACTTAATCAGCCCCAGCATTTT. Translating gives CASSLLNQPQHF.

This clonotype was seen ten or more times. The genes are TRBV28 and TRBJ2-3; the match to TRBD2 covers 8 bases. Trimming removed 8 bases from V and 0 bases from J; junction bases left unmatched: 19. The length of the CDR3 is 19 residues. CDR1 MDHEN and CDR2 SYDVKM come from the germline V gene. CDR3 sequence: CASLSQKSGGDYSTDTQYF. The CDR3 DNA is TGTGCCAGCCTATCGCAAAAAAGCGGGGGAGACTATAGCACAGATACGCAGTATTTT.

The chain links TRBV6-6 to TRBJ2-3, with TRBD1 matching 11 bases. V lost 8 bases, J lost 1 base, and 8 bases stayed unmatched. This CDR3 has 16 amino acids. Germline CDR1 is MNHNY and CDR2 is SVGAGI (reference sequence). The CDR3 coding sequence is TGTGCCAGCGGACCAAAGGGACAGGGGGGCACAGATACGCAGTATTTT. Translation gives CASGPKGQGGTDTQYF.

This clonotype was counted many times. This chain joins TRBV5-4 and TRBJ2-7, with D perhaps TRBD2 (5 bases). Trimming removed 4 bases at V and 3 bases at J, with 5 bases between. CDR3 length: 11 residues. Per the germline V gene, CDR1 is SGHNT and CDR2 is YYREEE (reference sequence). CDR3 sequence (DNA): TGTGCCAGCAGCAGCGGCTACGAGCAGTACTTC. The encoded protein is CASSSGYEQYF.

This clonotype was found a few times. The J gene is TRBJ1-1, the V gene TRBV7-6; 7 bases are shared with TRBD1. The CDR3 consists of 14 residues. Germline CDR1 reads SGHVS; CDR2 reads FNYEAQ. The V and J ends lost 5 bases and 4 bases, in that order; junction bases with no gene match: 7. The CDR3 region has the DNA TGTGCCAGCAGCCAGGGACAGTTCGGCACTGAAGCTTTCTTT. This translates into CASSQGQFGTEAFF.

The V call is TRBV12-3 or TRBV12-4, the J call TRBJ2-6; D might be TRBD1 (6 bases). This CDR3 has 20 amino acids. V dropped 3 bases and J dropped 0 bases, with 21 bases sitting between them. CDR3 amino acids: CASSFFSDPGHLSGANVLTF. CDR3 nucleotides: TGTGCCAGCAGTTTTTTTTCCGACCCGGGACACCTCTCTGGGGCCAACGTCCTGACTTTC.

This clonotype was detected many times. This chain uses TRBV5-1 with TRBJ2-5, with a tentative D call TRBD2 (7 bases). Germline CDR1 reads SGHRS; CDR2 reads YFSETQ. Trimming removed 6 bases from V and 5 bases from J, with 20 bases in between. The CDR3 is made up of 15 amino acids. The CDR3 spells CASIGGTFEGETQYF. DNA for the CDR3: TGCGCCAGCATCGGGGGGACATTCGAAGGGGAGACCCAGTACTTC. Full variable domain (outside the CDR3, taken from reference TRBV5-1 and TRBJ2-5): KAGVTQTPRYLIKTRGQQVTLSCSPISGHRSVSWYQQTPGQGLQFLFEYFSETQRNKGNFPGRFSGRQFSNSRSEMNVSTLELGDSALYLCASIGGTFEGETQYFGPGTRLLVL.

V usage is TRBV11-3 and J usage is TRBJ2-1; no clear D gene. Germline CDR1 and CDR2: SGHNT and YENEEA. Trimming pared 1 base from V and 5 bases from J, leaving 9 bases between. The CDR3 spans 14 residues. CDR3: CASSLGASDNEQFF. In DNA form, the CDR3 reads TGTGCCAGCAGCTTAGGGGCTAGTGACAATGAGCAGTTCTTC.